The rows below give T cell receptor beta chains drawn from one sample of a study of post-analysis software for immune sequencing data. Using its own MiXCR run on the PCR reads, TCRdb lists one record per CDR3 protein. The sample includes 740,000 or so distinct CDR3 sequences, around 53% of them seen just once. Specimen: blood. The receptors were sampled from a girl aged 10 to 17 with multiple sclerosis. Each CDR3 is given with its conserved first and last residue. Each record gives: J gene, D gene, V gene, clone size, CDR3 protein, CDR3 DNA. D genes are given only for firm matches. The size of a clone is reported for some rows only, either as once, few or many, or as a class for expanded clones.

J gene: TRBJ2-1
D gene: TRBD2
V gene: TRBV29-1
clone size: few
CDR3 protein: CSVEGGGRSYNEQFF
CDR3 DNA: TGCAGCGTTGAAGGGGGCGGGAGGAGTTACAATGAGCAGTTCTTC

J gene: TRBJ2-7
D gene: NA
V gene: TRBV5-7
clone size: NA
CDR3 protein: CASSLARLYHSYEQYF
CDR3 DNA: TGTGCCAGCAGCTTGGCACGACTGTACCACTCCTACGAGCAGTACTTC

J gene: TRBJ2-3
D gene: TRBD2
V gene: TRBV29-1
clone size: once
CDR3 protein: CSVGLAGGSTQYF
CDR3 DNA: TGCAGCGTTGGGCTGGCGGGAGGAAGTACGCAGTATTTT

J gene: TRBJ2-7
D gene: NA
V gene: TRBV21-1
clone size: NA
CDR3 protein: CASSKEFQRESYEQYF
CDR3 DNA: TGTGCCAGCAGCAAAGAGTTTCAGCGGGAGTCCTACGAGCAGTACTTC

J gene: TRBJ2-6
D gene: NA
V gene: TRBV5-1
clone size: NA
CDR3 protein: CASSLRAGANVLTF
CDR3 DNA: TGTGCCAGCAGCTTACGAGCTGGGGCCAACGTCCTGACTTTC

J gene: TRBJ2-1
D gene: TRBD2
V gene: TRBV27
clone size: few
CDR3 protein: CASSTGTSQYNEQFF
CDR3 DNA: TGTGCCAGCAGTACCGGGACTAGCCAATACAATGAGCAGTTCTTC

J gene: TRBJ2-3
D gene: TRBD1
V gene: TRBV12-3/TRBV12-4
clone size: NA
CDR3 protein: CASTKGGGTDAQYF
CDR3 DNA: TGTGCCAGCACCAAAGGGGGCGGAACAGATGCGCAGTATTTT

J gene: TRBJ2-3
D gene: NA
V gene: TRBV20-1
clone size: few
CDR3 protein: CSARRRLRSTSTDTQYF
CDR3 DNA: TGCAGTGCTAGAAGGAGGTTGCGGAGCACTAGCACAGATACGCAGTATTTT

J gene: TRBJ2-7
D gene: TRBD1
V gene: TRBV20-1
clone size: NA
CDR3 protein: CSARGQGALHEQYF
CDR3 DNA: TGCAGTGCTCGGGGACAGGGGGCTTTACACGAGCAGTACTTC

J gene: TRBJ2-7
D gene: NA
V gene: TRBV15
clone size: NA
CDR3 protein: CATSRVPTASSYEQYF
CDR3 DNA: TGTGCCACCAGCAGAGTCCCGACGGCCAGCTCCTACGAGCAGTACTTC

J gene: TRBJ2-7
D gene: TRBD1
V gene: TRBV6-5
clone size: NA
CDR3 protein: CASSSGQDLPVGQYF
CDR3 DNA: TGTGCCAGCAGTTCCGGACAGGACCTCCCCGTTGGGCAGTACTTC

J gene: TRBJ2-3
D gene: TRBD1
V gene: TRBV11-2
clone size: NA
CDR3 protein: CASSLEGTGGTDTQYF
CDR3 DNA: TGTGCCAGCAGCTTAGAAGGGACAGGGGGAACAGATACGCAGTATTTT

J gene: TRBJ1-2
D gene: NA
V gene: TRBV7-2
clone size: few
CDR3 protein: CASSFEGPANYGYTF
CDR3 DNA: TGTGCCAGCAGTTTCGAGGGGCCTGCTAACTATGGCTACACCTTC

J gene: TRBJ2-1
D gene: TRBD1
V gene: TRBV28
clone size: NA
CDR3 protein: CASSSPQGGHYNEQFF
CDR3 DNA: TGTGCCAGCAGTTCTCCCCAAGGGGGCCACTACAATGAGCAGTTCTTC

J gene: TRBJ2-5
D gene: TRBD2
V gene: TRBV15
clone size: NA
CDR3 protein: CATSRDAGGVETQYF
CDR3 DNA: TGTGCCACCAGCAGAGATGCGGGGGGCGTAGAGACCCAGTACTTC

J gene: TRBJ2-1
D gene: NA
V gene: TRBV12-3/TRBV12-4
clone size: NA
CDR3 protein: CASLNQGNEQFF
CDR3 DNA: TGTGCCAGCCTGAACCAGGGGAATGAGCAGTTCTTC